Listed here are 13 T cell receptor beta chains from one sample, sequenced in a study of shared clonotypes between healthy human individuals. Profiling relied on immunoSEQ multiplex PCR, and the TCRdb table lists in-frame clones only, not all of them. Here the sample spans roughly 850,000 clones, roughly 96% being singletons. The naive CD8 fraction comprised CD45RO-negative cells positively selected for CCR7 and excluded terminally differentiated effector memory CD45RA+ cells. Material for sequencing was naive CD8+ T cells sorted from blood. The receptor source for this set is a young man in good health.

Comments on this clone: The identical CDR3 is also encoded by other nucleotide sequences in the sample. V usage is TRBV9 and J usage is TRBJ2-3, with unresolved D. Germline V gene data show CDR1 as SGDLS and CDR2 as YYNGEE. The CDR3 covers 13 residues. V lost 2 bases and J 1 base, leaving 5 bases between the germline ends. The CDR3: CASSVYGTDTQYF. In nucleotides, the CDR3 is TGTGCCAGCAGCGTCTATGGCACAGATACGCAGTATTTT. Based on the CDR3 plus reference TRBV9 and TRBJ2-3, the full variable domain is DSGVTQTPKHLITATGQRVTLRCSPRSGDLSVYWYQQSLDQGLQFLIQYYNGEERAKGNILERFSAQQFPDLHSELNLSSLELGDSALYFCASSVYGTDTQYFGPGTRLTVL.

The rearrangement uses TRBV14 and TRBJ2-4; D perhaps matches TRBD1 (6 bases). Trimming left V 3 bases short and J 4 bases short, with 10 bases between. Germline V CDR1 and CDR2: SGHDN, FVKESK. The CDR3 has 14 residues. The CDR3 DNA is TGTGCCAGCAGCCACGTCACAGGGAAAAACATTCAGTACTTC. It encodes CASSHVTGKNIQYF.

J is TRBJ2-4 and V is TRBV28; no clear D gene. The V gene lost 3 bases and the J gene lost 6 bases, with 12 bases spanning the gap. Germline loops: CDR1 MDHEN, CDR2 SYDVKM. The CDR3 totals 14 residues. CDR3 in DNA: TGTGCCAGCAGTTTTGACAAGCTGGGAAACATTCAGTACTTC. Translating gives CASSFDKLGNIQYF.

V and J are TRBV7-9 and TRBJ1-5; D is possibly TRBD1 (6 bases). The CDR3 has 17 residues. CDR1 SEHNR and CDR2 FQNEAQ come from the germline V gene (reference sequence). Trimming left V 2 bases short and J 9 bases short, with 23 bases between. This CDR3 reads CASSLFTGSGTLGPQHF. The CDR3 nucleotides read TGTGCCAGCAGCTTATTTACAGGGTCTGGTACTTTGGGGCCCCAGCATTTT.

This clone was seen a single time. This chain connects TRBV11-2 to TRBJ2-7, with a tentative D call TRBD1 (6 bases). With 4 bases removed from V and 4 bases from J, the gap between germline ends came to 11 bases. The germline CDR1 and CDR2 sequences are SGHAT and FQNNGV. This CDR3 has 13 residues. CDR3 residues: CASSSTGLYEQYF. Here the CDR3 DNA reads TGTGCCAGCAGCTCCACAGGGTTGTACGAGCAGTACTTC.

The chain is built from TRBV6-4 and TRBJ1-2; 7 positions match TRBD1. The germline gives CDR1 MRHNA, CDR2 SNTAGT. CDR3 length equals 13 residues. V dropped 8 bases and J dropped 4; count of bases not matched to a gene: 7. The CDR3 here is CASATTGIYGYTF. The CDR3 nucleotides are TGTGCCAGCGCTACGACAGGGATCTATGGCTACACCTTC.

This clone was seen once. This sequence joins TRBV29-1 and TRBJ2-1; D not certain. Per germline, CDR1 SQVTM and CDR2 ANQGSEA. V was clipped by 0 bases and J by 9 bases, with 6 bases between them. The CDR3 covers 11 residues. CDR3 region: CSVEDIGEQFF. The CDR3 DNA reads as TGCAGCGTTGAAGACATCGGTGAGCAGTTCTTC.

The V and J genes are TRBV28 and TRBJ2-7; D perhaps matches TRBD1 (5 bases). Per germline, CDR1 MDHEN and CDR2 SYDVKM. The CDR3 is 13 amino acids. Trimming shortened V by 6 bases and J by 4 bases, and 13 bases separated the two germline ends. CDR3 sequence: CASRPRVRYEQYF. As DNA, the CDR3 is TGTGCCAGCAGACCCAGGGTCCGGTACGAGCAGTACTTC. Full variable domain (missing parts from reference TRBV28 and TRBJ2-7): DVKVTQSSRYLVKRTGEKVFLECVQDMDHENMFWYRQDPGLGLRLIYFSYDVKMKEKGDIPEGYSVSREKKERFSLILESASTNQTSMYLCASRPRVRYEQYFGPGTRLTVT.

The V and J genes are TRBV13 and TRBJ2-2; TRBD2 matches at 10 bases. Trimming at V came to 5 bases and at J to 0 bases, leaving 9 bases not matched to a gene. CDR3 size: 18 residues. Germline loops: CDR1 PRHDT, CDR2 FYEKMQ (reference sequence). The CDR3 loop reads CASSPLAGGYSNTGELFF. The CDR3 bases are TGTGCCAGCAGCCCCTTAGCGGGAGGTTACTCGAACACCGGGGAGCTGTTTTTT.

This clone was recorded once. The genes are TRBV15 and TRBJ2-4; the D call may be TRBD1 or TRBD2 (5 bases each). Germline V gene sequence: CDR1 LNHNV, CDR2 YYDKDF (reference sequence). This CDR3 spans 12 amino acids. The V and J ends lost 11 bases and 6 bases respectively, with 14 bases between them. The CDR3 DNA is TGTGCCTTACTAGGGACCGGAAACATTCAGTACTTC. Its translation: CALLGTGNIQYF.

This sequence joins TRBV6-5 and TRBJ1-2; 9 bases are shared with TRBD1. The CDR3 covers 12 residues. V lost 6 bases to trimming and J lost 7 bases; unmatched junction nucleotides: 3. Germline CDR1 reads MNHEY; CDR2 reads SVGAGI. CDR3 loop: CASSGTGFGYTF. The CDR3 nucleotides read TGTGCCAGCAGCGGGACAGGGTTTGGCTACACCTTC.

There are a few counts of this clone. The chain has TRBV18 and TRBJ2-2; D uncertain. This CDR3 spans 14 amino acids. The germline gives CDR1 KGHSH, CDR2 LQKENI. With 0 bases removed from V and 1 base from J, the gap between germline ends came to 3 bases. CDR3 coding DNA: TGTGCCAGCTCACCACCAGAGAACACCGGGGAGCTGTTTTTT. Residues: CASSPPENTGELFF.

This sequence joins TRBV27 and TRBJ2-7, with 8 bases that match TRBD1. The J segment lost 3 bases and the V segment lost 4 bases, leaving 8 bases of the junction unmatched. Germline V gives CDR1 MNHEY, CDR2 SMNVEV (reference sequence). The CDR3 runs 15 residues. The CDR3 region is CASSSGQGLVYEQYF. CDR3 nucleotides: TGTGCCAGCAGTTCCGGACAGGGTCTAGTCTACGAGCAGTACTTC.